Following are 32 T cell receptor beta chains from one sample sequenced in a study of control samples from healthy donors and cancer patients. Method: immunoSEQ multiplex PCR; TCRdb's copy keeps in-frame clones and lacks some. The sample contains approximately 170,000 clones, around 91% of which appear only once. The source material was blood. These receptors were obtained from a woman aged 25-40 years in good health.

This chain links TRBV6-5 with TRBJ1-6; no firm D call. The CDR3 contains 13 residues. From germline, CDR1 is MNHEY and CDR2 SVGAGI. V was cut by 8 bases and J by 7 bases, with 12 bases left in between. The CDR3 reads CASSTRRNSPLHF. The CDR3 DNA sequence: TGTGCCAGCTCGACCCGTAGGAATTCACCCCTCCACTTT.

This chain connects TRBV27 to TRBJ2-3; unclear D gene. The CDR3 is made up of 14 amino acids. Germline V gene sequence: CDR1 MNHEY, CDR2 SMNVEV (reference sequence). Trimming took off 3 bases at V and 0 bases at J, with 7 bases between the two ends. CDR3 region: CASSFLGSTDTQYF. CDR3 nucleotides: TGTGCCAGCAGTTTCCTAGGAAGCACAGATACGCAGTATTTT.

As to this clone: The same CDR3 arises from other DNA sequences in this sample as well. V is TRBV28 and J is TRBJ1-1, with D hard to call. The CDR3 covers 13 residues. From germline, CDR1 is MDHEN and CDR2 SYDVKM. V was clipped by 2 bases and J by 2 bases, with 6 bases between them. Here the CDR3 DNA reads TGTGCCAGCAGTTTACTAGGTAACACTGAAGCTTTCTTT. Residues: CASSLLGNTEAFF. The full variable domain, in which reference TRBV28 and TRBJ1-1 provide the parts outside the CDR3, is DVKVTQSSRYLVKRTGEKVFLECVQDMDHENMFWYRQDPGLGLRLIYFSYDVKMKEKGDIPEGYSVSREKKERFSLILESASTNQTSMYLCASSLLGNTEAFFGQGTRLTVV.

This clone occurred once. This chain uses TRBV7-3 with TRBJ1-1, with 7 bases aligning to TRBD1. V dropped 6 bases and J dropped 4; count of bases not matched to a gene: 5. The CDR3 sequence is 13 residues long. The germline V gene encodes CDR1 SGHTA and CDR2 FQGTGA. The CDR3 DNA sequence: TGTGCCAGCAGTCAAACAGGGGTCACTGAAGCTTTCTTT. Translation gives CASSQTGVTEAFF.

The chain has TRBV11-2 and TRBJ2-2; 15 nucleotides align to TRBD2. Germline trimming cut 5 bases from V and 5 bases from J; bases unmatched to any gene: 9. The V gene's germline CDR1 is SGHAT and CDR2 FQNNGV. CDR3 length: 18 amino acids. The CDR3 region is CASSPGLAGGRGTGELFF. As DNA, the CDR3 is TGTGCCAGCAGCCCGGGACTAGCGGGGGGAAGAGGAACCGGGGAGCTGTTTTTT. The variable domain in full, completed from reference TRBV11-2 and TRBJ2-2, reads EAGVAQSPRYKIIEKRQSVAFWCNPISGHATLYWYQQILGQGPKLLIQFQNNGVVDDSQLPKDRFSAERLKGVDSTLKIQPAKLEDSAVYLCASSPGLAGGRGTGELFFGEGSRLTVL.

This chain joins TRBV27 and TRBJ1-1; D remains unclear. V dropped 4 bases and J dropped 0 bases, with 6 bases sitting between them. The CDR3 is 13 amino acids. Per the germline V gene, CDR1 is MNHEY and CDR2 is SMNVEV (reference sequence). CDR3 in amino acids: CASSSTLNTEAFF. The CDR3 DNA is TGTGCCAGCAGTTCGACATTGAACACTGAAGCTTTCTTT.

V and J are TRBV5-6 and TRBJ2-2; no firm D call. With 4 bases removed from V and 1 base from J, the gap between germline ends came to 8 bases. The germline gives CDR1 SGHDT, CDR2 YYEEEE. The CDR3 spans 14 residues. The CDR3 loop reads CASSRGRNTGELFF. In nucleotides, the CDR3 is TGTGCCAGCAGCCGAGGACGGAACACCGGGGAGCTGTTTTTT. The full variable domain, in which reference TRBV5-6 and TRBJ2-2 provide the parts outside the CDR3, is DAGVTQSPTHLIKTRGQQVTLRCSPKSGHDTVSWYQQALGQGPQFIFQYYEEEERQRGNFPDRFSGHQFPNYSSELNVNALLLGDSALYLCASSRGRNTGELFFGEGSRLTVL.

The V gene is TRBV9, the J gene TRBJ2-1, with 7 bases matching TRBD2. The CDR3 loop spans 13 amino acids. The V gene's germline CDR1 is SGDLS and CDR2 YYNGEE. V was clipped by 1 base and J by 8 bases; unmatched bases: 3. In nucleotides, the CDR3 is TGTGCCAGCAGCGTACGGGGGGTCGATGAGCAGTTCTTC. Protein: CASSVRGVDEQFF.

The genes are TRBV2 and TRBJ2-1, with 8 nucleotides matching TRBD1. The CDR3 is made up of 12 amino acids. Trimming cost V 6 bases and J 7 bases; bases outside gene matches: 2. Per the germline V gene, CDR1 is SNHLY and CDR2 is FYNNEI. CDR3: CASRGQVNEQFF. The CDR3, as DNA: TGTGCCAGCAGGGGACAGGTGAATGAGCAGTTCTTC.

V usage is TRBV6-5 and J usage is TRBJ1-2; no clear D gene. Germline V gene data show CDR1 as MNHEY and CDR2 as SVGAGI. Trimming stripped 4 bases from V and 4 bases from J, with 10 bases between. The CDR3 contains 13 residues. The CDR3 protein is CASSSGRTYGYTF. CDR3 nucleotides: TGTGCCAGCAGTTCGGGCCGGACCTATGGCTACACCTTC.

The V and J genes are TRBV7-9 and TRBJ1-1; no firm D call. The CDR3 totals 14 residues. V lost 0 bases and J 10 bases, leaving 15 bases between the germline ends. The germline gives CDR1 SEHNR, CDR2 FQNEAQ (reference sequence). This CDR3 reads CASSLALLEHGAFF. As DNA, the CDR3 is TGTGCCAGCAGCTTAGCACTGTTGGAGCATGGAGCTTTCTTT.

The chain employs TRBV18 and TRBJ1-4, with a weak D call TRBD1 (6 bases). The CDR3 extends over 13 amino acids. The V gene lost 6 bases and the J gene lost 4 bases, with 9 bases spanning the gap. The germline CDR1 and CDR2 sequences are KGHSH and LQKENI. CDR3 sequence: CASSGGRNEKLFF. The CDR3 region has the DNA TGTGCCAGCTCTGGGGGCCGTAATGAAAAACTGTTTTTT.

The rearrangement uses TRBV19 and TRBJ1-3; 8 nucleotides agree with TRBD1. Looked up from germline, CDR1 is LNHDA and CDR2 is SQIVND (reference sequence). This CDR3 spans 14 amino acids. V was pared by 4 bases and J by 3 bases, with 2 bases of the junction left unmatched. The CDR3 reads CASSSGTGGNTIYF. The CDR3 coding sequence is TGTGCCAGTAGTAGCGGGACAGGTGGAAACACCATATATTTT.

This clone was seen a single time. The chain has TRBV29-1 and TRBJ2-3, with 8 bases fitting TRBD1. Germline trimming cut 7 bases from V and 2 bases from J; bases unmatched to any gene: 8. The CDR3 has 14 residues. Per the germline V gene, CDR1 is SQVTM and CDR2 is ANQGSEA. This CDR3 is CSARQGADTDTQYF. CDR3 coding DNA: TGCAGCGCCCGCCAGGGGGCGGACACAGATACGCAGTATTTT.

Details on this clone: This specimen includes other DNA sequences encoding the same CDR3. CDR3 in amino acids: CASSVSGGRGTDTQYF. The CDR3 bases are TGTGCCAGCAGCGTATCAGGCGGGAGGGGCACAGATACGCAGTATTTT. This sequence joins TRBV9 and TRBJ2-3; 9 positions match TRBD2. The CDR3 extends over 16 amino acids. The germline V gene encodes CDR1 SGDLS and CDR2 YYNGEE. The V gene end was trimmed by 1 base and the J gene end by 1 base; junction bases not matched to a gene: 4.

The rearrangement uses TRBV18 and TRBJ1-5; no clear D gene. The CDR3 runs 14 residues. Germline V CDR1 and CDR2: KGHSH, LQKENI. V was pared by 2 bases and J by 5 bases, with 10 bases between. CDR3 in DNA: TGTGCCAGCTCACCAGAGGACGGCTATCAGCCCCAGCATTTT. It is translated as CASSPEDGYQPQHF. Full variable domain (remainder filled in from reference TRBV18 and TRBJ1-5): NAGVMQNPRHLVRRRGQEARLRCSPMKGHSHVYWYRQLPEEGLKFMVYLQKENIIDESGMPKERFSAEFPKEGPSILRIQQVVRGDSAAYFCASSPEDGYQPQHFGDGTRLSIL.

The CDR3 reads CASSLDGEATEAFF. CDR3 nucleotide sequence: TGTGCCAGCAGCTTAGATGGGGAGGCCACTGAAGCTTTCTTT. The chain uses TRBV11-3 and TRBJ1-1; no firm D call. CDR1 SGHNT and CDR2 YENEEA come from the germline V gene. With 0 bases removed from V and 4 bases from J, the gap between germline ends came to 9 bases. The CDR3 runs 14 residues.

The CDR3 region is CASSSGTASYNEQFF. Here the CDR3 DNA reads TGCGCCAGCAGCTCCGGGACGGCATCCTACAATGAGCAGTTCTTC. The V gene is TRBV5-1, the J gene TRBJ2-1, with D possibly called TRBD1 or TRBD2 (5 bases each). Trimming took off 3 bases at V and 1 base at J, with 11 bases between the two ends. From germline, CDR1 is SGHRS and CDR2 YFSETQ. CDR3 length: 15 residues.

The chain joins TRBV30 to TRBJ2-7, with D tentatively TRBD1 (7 bases). The CDR3 contains 12 residues. Trimming left V 7 bases short and J 4 bases short, with 14 bases between. The V gene's germline CDR1 is GTSNPN and CDR2 SVGIG (reference sequence). The CDR3 coding sequence is TGTGCCTCCCAGGGGGGTACGTACGAGCAGTACTTC. Protein product: CASQGGTYEQYF.

As DNA, the CDR3 is TGCGCCAGCAGCCGCGGACTAGCGGGTCGGCAAGAGACCCAGTACTTC. It yields the protein CASSRGLAGRQETQYF. This rearrangement joins TRBV4-3 to TRBJ2-5; 11 bases fit TRBD2. V lost 4 bases, J lost 2 bases, and 6 bases stayed unmatched. Germline-derived CDR1 and CDR2 are LGHNA and YSLEER. The CDR3 runs to 16 residues.

The chain combines TRBV6-2 or TRBV6-3 with TRBJ1-4; 7 bases map to TRBD1. Germline lookup yields CDR1 MNHEY and CDR2 SVGEGT. CDR3 size: 11 residues. Trimming took 5 bases from V and 11 from J; bases not matched to a gene: 2. CDR3: CASSTGDKLFF. CDR3 DNA: TGTGCCAGCAGTACAGGGGATAAACTGTTTTTT.

The genes are TRBV28 and TRBJ2-1, with D perhaps matching TRBD2 (5 bases). Germline CDR1 reads MDHEN; CDR2 reads SYDVKM. CDR3 size: 13 residues. Trimming took 5 bases from V and 6 from J, leaving 11 bases between them. The DNA for the CDR3 is TGTGCCAGCAGTCTAAGAGCGGCCAATGAGCAGTTCTTC. Protein sequence: CASSLRAANEQFF.

The V and J genes are TRBV4-2 and TRBJ1-2; 7 nucleotides align to TRBD1. V lost 0 bases and J lost 4; bases outside the gene matches: 5. Per germline, CDR1 LGHNA and CDR2 YNFKEQ. The CDR3 runs to 15 residues. CDR3 coding DNA: TGTGCCAGCAGCCAAGACCCGGGACAGCTCTATGGCTACACCTTC. Protein product: CASSQDPGQLYGYTF.

This clone was counted a single time. The chain carries TRBV12-3 or TRBV12-4 and TRBJ2-1; D unclear. V lost 6 bases and J lost 5, with 2 bases in between. The length of the CDR3 is 10 residues. CDR3 nucleotides: TGTGCCAGCAGCGACAATGAGCAGTTCTTC. This codes for CASSDNEQFF.

Worth noting for this clone: The sample holds other DNA sequences that translate to the same CDR3. The chain recombines TRBV11-3 with TRBJ2-1; 9 bases match TRBD2. In germline, CDR1 is SGHNT, CDR2 YENEEA. The V gene end was trimmed by 1 base and the J gene end by 4 bases; junction bases not matched to a gene: 2. CDR3 length: 15 amino acids. For the CDR3, the DNA is TGTGCCAGCAGCTTAGGGCTAGCGGGATACAATGAGCAGTTCTTC. It translates to CASSLGLAGYNEQFF. Full variable domain (outside the CDR3, taken from reference TRBV11-3 and TRBJ2-1): EAGVVQSPRYKIIEKKQPVAFWCNPISGHNTLYWYLQNLGQGPELLIRYENEEAVDDSQLPKDRFSAERLKGVDSTLKIQPAELGDSAVYLCASSLGLAGYNEQFFGPGTRLTVL.

A single count supports this clone. The rearrangement joins TRBV6-2 or TRBV6-3 to TRBJ1-4, with D perhaps matching TRBD1 (6 bases). The CDR3 sequence is 15 residues long. V dropped 1 base and J dropped 3 bases, with 9 bases sitting between them. Germline lookup yields CDR1 MNHEY and CDR2 SVGEGT. DNA for the CDR3: TGTGCCAGCAGTTACTTTGGACAGCCTAATGAAAAACTGTTTTTT. This sequence encodes CASSYFGQPNEKLFF.

Notes on this clone: The sample contains more than one DNA sequence encoding this CDR3. This chain connects TRBV7-2 to TRBJ1-4; possibly TRBD1 for D (5 bases). The V end was cut by 1 base, the J end by 4 bases, with 10 bases between. The CDR3 contains 15 residues. CDR1 is SGHTA, CDR2 FQGNSA, per germline. For the CDR3, the DNA is TGTGCCAGCAGCTTAGTTGGGGGGGTTAATGAAAAACTGTTTTTT. This encodes CASSLVGGVNEKLFF.

The chain links TRBV13 to TRBJ2-2; 13 nucleotides match TRBD2. From germline, CDR1 is PRHDT and CDR2 FYEKMQ (reference sequence). This CDR3 has 14 residues. V lost 8 bases, J lost 9 bases, and 6 bases stayed unmatched. The CDR3 reads CASRGLAGSRELFF. In nucleotides, the CDR3 is TGTGCCAGCCGGGGACTAGCGGGGTCGCGGGAGCTGTTTTTT.

The V and J genes are TRBV12-2 and TRBJ1-5; TRBD1 was called by the table and not checked on the DNA. TRBV12-2 is tagged as a pseudogene. The CDR3 has 15 residues. CDR3 sequence (DNA): TGTGCAAGTCGCTTAGACACAGGGCGCAATCAGCCCCAGCATTTT. Translation: CASRLDTGRNQPQHF.

This rearrangement joins TRBV3-1 (or the pseudogene TRBV3-2) to TRBJ2-3, with 9 bases lining up with TRBD2. CDR3 length: 15 residues. V was pared by 1 base and J by 2 bases, with 1 base of the junction left unmatched. CDR1 is LGHDT and CDR2 is YNNKEL in the germline V gene (reference sequence). The CDR3 DNA sequence: TGTGCCAGCAGCCAAGGGACTAGCGACACAGATACGCAGTATTTT. Residues: CASSQGTSDTDTQYF.

The V call is TRBV4-1, the J call TRBJ1-2, with 7 bases matching TRBD1. V lost 6 bases, J lost 0 bases, and 7 bases stayed unmatched. The CDR3 runs 15 residues. The germline V gene encodes CDR1 MGHRA and CDR2 YSYEKL. The CDR3 loop is CASRQTGTANYGYTF. The DNA for the CDR3 is TGCGCCAGCAGGCAAACCGGGACAGCTAACTATGGCTACACCTTC.

This chain links TRBV14 with TRBJ2-5; no definite D call. V was shortened by 1 base and J by 5 bases, with 8 bases between the two germline ends. The CDR3 covers 13 residues. The V gene's germline CDR1 is SGHDN and CDR2 FVKESK. The CDR3 protein is CASSQVQVETQYF. CDR3 DNA sequence: TGTGCCAGCAGCCAAGTCCAGGTTGAGACCCAGTACTTC.